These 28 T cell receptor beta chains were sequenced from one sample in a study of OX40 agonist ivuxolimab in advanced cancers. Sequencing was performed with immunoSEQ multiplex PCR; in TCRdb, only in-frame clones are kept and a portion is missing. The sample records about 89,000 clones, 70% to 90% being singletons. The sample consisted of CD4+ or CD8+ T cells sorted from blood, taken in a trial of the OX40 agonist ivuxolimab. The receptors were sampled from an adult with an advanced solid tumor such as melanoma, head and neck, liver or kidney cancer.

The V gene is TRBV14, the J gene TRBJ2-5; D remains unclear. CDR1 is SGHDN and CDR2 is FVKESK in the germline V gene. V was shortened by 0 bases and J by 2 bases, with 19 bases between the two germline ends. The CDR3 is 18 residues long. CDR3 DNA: TGTGCCAGCAGCCAAGAATCGGATTTTGGCTGGCCACAAGAGACCCAGTACTTC. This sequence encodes CASSQESDFGWPQETQYF.

CDR3 protein: CASSRGQENTEAFF. In DNA, the CDR3 is TGTGCCAGCAGCCGGGGACAGGAGAACACTGAAGCTTTCTTT. The rearrangement links TRBV11-3 to TRBJ1-1; TRBD1 matches at 8 bases. The V gene end was trimmed by 5 bases and the J gene end by 1 base; junction bases not matched to a gene: 3. The CDR3 totals 14 residues. Germline-derived CDR1 and CDR2 are SGHNT and YENEEA.

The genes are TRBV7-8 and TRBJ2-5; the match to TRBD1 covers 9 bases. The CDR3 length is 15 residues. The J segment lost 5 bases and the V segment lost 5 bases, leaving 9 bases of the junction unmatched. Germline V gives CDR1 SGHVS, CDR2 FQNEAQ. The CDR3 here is CASSNPGQGLETQYF. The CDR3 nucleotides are TGTGCCAGCAGCAATCCGGGACAGGGCCTGGAGACCCAGTACTTC.

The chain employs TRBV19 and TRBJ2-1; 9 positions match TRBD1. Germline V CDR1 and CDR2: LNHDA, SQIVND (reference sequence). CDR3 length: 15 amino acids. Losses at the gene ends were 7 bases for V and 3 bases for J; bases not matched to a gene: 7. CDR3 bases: TGTGCCAGTACCCGGACAGGGGACTTCTACAATGAGCAGTTCTTC. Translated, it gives CASTRTGDFYNEQFF.

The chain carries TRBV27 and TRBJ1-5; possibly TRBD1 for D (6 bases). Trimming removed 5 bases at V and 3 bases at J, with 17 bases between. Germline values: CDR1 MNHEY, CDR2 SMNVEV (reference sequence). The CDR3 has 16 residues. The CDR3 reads CASSDPGRGPNQPQHF. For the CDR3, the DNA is TGTGCCAGCAGTGACCCGGGACGGGGGCCCAATCAGCCCCAGCATTTT.

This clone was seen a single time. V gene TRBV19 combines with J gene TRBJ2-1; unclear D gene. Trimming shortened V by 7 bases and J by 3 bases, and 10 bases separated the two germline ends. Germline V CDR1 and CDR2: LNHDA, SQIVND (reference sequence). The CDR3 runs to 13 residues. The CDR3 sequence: CASTPRHYNEQFF. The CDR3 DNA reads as TGTGCCAGTACCCCCCGCCACTACAATGAGCAGTTCTTC.

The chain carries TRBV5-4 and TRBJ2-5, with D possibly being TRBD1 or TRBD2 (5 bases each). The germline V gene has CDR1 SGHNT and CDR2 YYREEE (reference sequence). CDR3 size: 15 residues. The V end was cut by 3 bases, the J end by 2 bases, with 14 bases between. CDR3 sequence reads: CASSSDTGMQETQYF. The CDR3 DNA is TGTGCCAGCAGCTCGGACACCGGGATGCAAGAGACCCAGTACTTC.

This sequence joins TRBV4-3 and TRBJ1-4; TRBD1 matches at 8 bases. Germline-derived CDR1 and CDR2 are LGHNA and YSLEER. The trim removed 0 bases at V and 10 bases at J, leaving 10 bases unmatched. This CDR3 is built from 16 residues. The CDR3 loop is CASSQDSGQGLAKLFF. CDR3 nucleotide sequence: TGCGCCAGCAGCCAAGATTCCGGACAGGGTTTGGCAAAACTGTTTTTT.

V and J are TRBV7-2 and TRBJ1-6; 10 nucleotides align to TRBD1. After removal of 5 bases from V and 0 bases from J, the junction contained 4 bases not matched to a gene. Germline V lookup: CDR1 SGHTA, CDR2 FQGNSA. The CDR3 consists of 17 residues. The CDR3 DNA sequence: TGTGCCAGCAGCGGGGGACAGGGGAGCTCCTATAATTCACCCCTCCACTTT. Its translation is CASSGGQGSSYNSPLHF.

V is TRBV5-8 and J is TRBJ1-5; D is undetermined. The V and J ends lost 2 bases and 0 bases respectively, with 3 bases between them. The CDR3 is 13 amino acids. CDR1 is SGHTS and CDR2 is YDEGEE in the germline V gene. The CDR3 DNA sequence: TGTGCCAGCAGCTTAAGTAGCAATCAGCCCCAGCATTTT. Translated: CASSLSSNQPQHF.

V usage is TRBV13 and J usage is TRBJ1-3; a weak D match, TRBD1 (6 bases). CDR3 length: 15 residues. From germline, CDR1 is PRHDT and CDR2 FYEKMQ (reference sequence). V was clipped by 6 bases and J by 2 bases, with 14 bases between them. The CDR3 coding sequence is TGTGCCAGCAGTAGAACGGGGACAACTGGAAACACCATATATTTT. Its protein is CASSRTGTTGNTIYF.

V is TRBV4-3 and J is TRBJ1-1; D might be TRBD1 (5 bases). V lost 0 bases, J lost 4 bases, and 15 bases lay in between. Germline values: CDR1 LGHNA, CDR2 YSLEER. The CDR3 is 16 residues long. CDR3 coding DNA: TGCGCCAGCAGCCAAGATCAGCGGGGGGGTGTCACTGAAGCTTTCTTT. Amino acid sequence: CASSQDQRGGVTEAFF.

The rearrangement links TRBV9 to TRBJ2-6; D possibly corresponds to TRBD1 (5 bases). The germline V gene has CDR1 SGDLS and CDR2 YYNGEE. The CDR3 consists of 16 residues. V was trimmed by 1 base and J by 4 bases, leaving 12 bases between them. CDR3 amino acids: CASSVTAGSGANVLTF. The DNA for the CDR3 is TGTGCCAGCAGCGTAACCGCAGGGTCCGGGGCCAACGTCCTGACTTTC.

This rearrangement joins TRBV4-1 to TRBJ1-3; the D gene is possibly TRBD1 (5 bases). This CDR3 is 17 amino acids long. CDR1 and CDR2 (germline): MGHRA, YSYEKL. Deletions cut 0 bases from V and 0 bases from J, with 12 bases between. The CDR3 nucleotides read TGCGCCAGCAGCCAAGAGCGGGGCGGCCTCTCTGGAAACACCATATATTTT. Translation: CASSQERGGLSGNTIYF.

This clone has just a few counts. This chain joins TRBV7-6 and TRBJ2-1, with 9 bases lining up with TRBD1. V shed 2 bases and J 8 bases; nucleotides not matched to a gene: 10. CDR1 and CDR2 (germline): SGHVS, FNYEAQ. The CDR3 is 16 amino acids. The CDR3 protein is CASSLISDRGRDEQFF. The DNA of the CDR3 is TGTGCCAGCAGCTTAATTTCCGACAGGGGGAGGGATGAGCAGTTCTTC.

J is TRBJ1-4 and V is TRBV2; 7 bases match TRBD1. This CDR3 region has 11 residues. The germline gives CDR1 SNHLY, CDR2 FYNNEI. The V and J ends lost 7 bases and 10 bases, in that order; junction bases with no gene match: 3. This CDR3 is CASTWDRKLFF. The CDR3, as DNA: TGTGCCAGCACCTGGGACAGAAAACTGTTTTTT.

As DNA, the CDR3 is TGTGCCTCGGACAGGGGGTCCTACGAGCAGTACTTC. This sequence encodes CASDRGSYEQYF. J is TRBJ2-7 and V is TRBV30; 10 bases agree with TRBD1. The CDR3 loop spans 12 amino acids. The germline V gene encodes CDR1 GTSNPN and CDR2 SVGIG (reference sequence). V trimming: 7 bases; J trimming: 1 base; junction bases outside the gene matches: 1.

CDR3 coding DNA: TGTGCCAGTAGTATAGTTCTAGCCGGAGCCAAAAACATTCAGTACTTC. This translates into CASSIVLAGAKNIQYF. This chain uses TRBV19 with TRBJ2-4; the D gene is possibly TRBD2 (5 bases). V gave up 1 base and J gave up 0 bases, with 10 bases separating them. The germline CDR1 and CDR2 sequences are LNHDA and SQIVND (reference sequence). This CDR3 region has 16 residues.

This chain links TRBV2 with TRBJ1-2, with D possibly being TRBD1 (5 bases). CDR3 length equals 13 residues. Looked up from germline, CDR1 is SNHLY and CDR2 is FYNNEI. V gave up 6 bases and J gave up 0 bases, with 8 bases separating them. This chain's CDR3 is CASRGPPNYGYTF. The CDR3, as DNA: TGTGCCAGCAGGGGACCTCCTAACTATGGCTACACCTTC.

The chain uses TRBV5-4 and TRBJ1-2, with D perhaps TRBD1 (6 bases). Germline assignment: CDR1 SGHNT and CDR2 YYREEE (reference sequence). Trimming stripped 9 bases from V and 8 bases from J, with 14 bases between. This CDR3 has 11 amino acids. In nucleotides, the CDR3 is TGTGCCACTACAGGGCTTCGGGGCTACACCTTC. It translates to CATTGLRGYTF.

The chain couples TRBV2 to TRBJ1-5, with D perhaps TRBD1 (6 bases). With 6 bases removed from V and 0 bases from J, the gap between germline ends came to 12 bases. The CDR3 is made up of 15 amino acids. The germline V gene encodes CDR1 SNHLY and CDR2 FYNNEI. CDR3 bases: TGTGCCAGCAGGACGGACAGCTTTAGCAATCAGCCCCAGCATTTT. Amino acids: CASRTDSFSNQPQHF.

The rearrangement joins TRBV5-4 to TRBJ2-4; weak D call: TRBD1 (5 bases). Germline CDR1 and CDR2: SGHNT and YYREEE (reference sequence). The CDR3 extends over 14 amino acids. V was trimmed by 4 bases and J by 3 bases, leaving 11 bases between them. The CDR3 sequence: CASSPPDSKNIQYF. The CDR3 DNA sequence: TGTGCCAGCAGCCCCCCTGACAGCAAAAACATTCAGTACTTC.

The CDR3 protein is CASKGLGSEQYF. CDR3 DNA: TGTGCCTCCAAGGGCCTTGGCAGCGAGCAGTACTTC. The chain couples TRBV30 to TRBJ2-7; no definite D call. Germline V CDR1 and CDR2: GTSNPN, SVGIG (reference sequence). CDR3 size: 12 residues. With 7 bases removed from V and 6 bases from J, the gap between germline ends came to 16 bases. Together with reference TRBV30 and TRBJ2-7, the CDR3 gives the full variable domain: SQTIHQWPATLVQPVGSPLSLECTVEGTSNPNLYWYRQAAGRGLQLLFYSVGIGQISSEVPQNLSASRPQDRQFILSSKKLLLSDSGFYLCASKGLGSEQYFGPGTRLTVT.

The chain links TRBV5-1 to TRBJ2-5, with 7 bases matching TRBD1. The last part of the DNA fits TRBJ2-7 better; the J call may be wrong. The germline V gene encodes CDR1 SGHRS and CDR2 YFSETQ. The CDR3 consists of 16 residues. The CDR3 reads CASSYTSTGSSYEQYF. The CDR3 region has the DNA TGCGCCAGCAGCTATACTTCGACAGGGAGCTCCTACGAGCAGTACTTC.

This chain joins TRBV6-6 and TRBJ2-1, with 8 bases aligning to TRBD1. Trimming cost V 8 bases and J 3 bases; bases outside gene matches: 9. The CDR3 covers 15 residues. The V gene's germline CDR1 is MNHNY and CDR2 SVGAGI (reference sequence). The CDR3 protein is CASWGGRGLYNEQFF. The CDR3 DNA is TGTGCCAGCTGGGGTGGCAGGGGGCTCTACAATGAGCAGTTCTTC.

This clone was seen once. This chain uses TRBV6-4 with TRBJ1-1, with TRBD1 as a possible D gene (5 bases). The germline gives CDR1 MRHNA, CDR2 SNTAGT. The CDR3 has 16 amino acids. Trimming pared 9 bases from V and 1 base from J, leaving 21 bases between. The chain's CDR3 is CARTRGGNRRNTEAFF. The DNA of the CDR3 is TGTGCCAGAACACGTGGGGGGAACCGAAGGAACACTGAAGCTTTCTTT.

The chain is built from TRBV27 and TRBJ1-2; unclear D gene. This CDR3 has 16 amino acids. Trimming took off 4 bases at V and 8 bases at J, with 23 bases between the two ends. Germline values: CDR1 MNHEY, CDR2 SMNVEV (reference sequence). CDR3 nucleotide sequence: TGTGCCAGCAGTTCCGAGATTATCGGAGGAACGATCGGCTACACCTTC. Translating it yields CASSSEIIGGTIGYTF.

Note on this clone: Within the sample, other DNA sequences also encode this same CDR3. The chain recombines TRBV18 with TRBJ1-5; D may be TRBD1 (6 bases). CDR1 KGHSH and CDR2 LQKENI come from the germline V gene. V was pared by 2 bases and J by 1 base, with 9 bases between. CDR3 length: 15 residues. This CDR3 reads CASSPGGTSNQPQHF. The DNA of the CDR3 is TGTGCCAGCTCACCAGGGGGGACAAGCAATCAGCCCCAGCATTTT.